A selection of T cell receptor beta chains follows, all from one sample in a study of blood T cells in healthy people across ages. MiXCR, run by TCRdb on the 5' RACE reads, gives a single entry per CDR3 protein. The table shows 780,000 or so distinct CDR3 sequences, with 56% occurring only once. The sequenced sample was blood. These receptor sequences come from a man in his forties in good health. Both conserved end residues are trimmed from each CDR3. Each record gives: J gene, V gene, D gene, CDR3 protein. The D gene is left open where the match is weak.

J: TRBJ1-5
V: TRBV2
D: .
CDR3: ASSADQPQH

J: TRBJ1-2
V: TRBV6-5
D: .
CDR3: ASSPLHVRAAYGYT

J: TRBJ2-5
V: TRBV5-1
D: TRBD2
CDR3: ASSLRAGSGETQY

J: .
V: TRBV11-1
D: TRBD2
CDR3: ASSLDWLAGGSYNEQY

J: TRBJ2-5
V: TRBV25-1
D: .
CDR3: ASSEQGPREQY

J: TRBJ2-6
V: TRBV20-1
D: .
CDR3: SAYPRGTGANVLT

J: TRBJ1-4
V: TRBV3-1
D: .
CDR3: ASSPSRGKLF

J: TRBJ2-3
V: TRBV2
D: .
CDR3: ASSGQWEHTDTQY

J: TRBJ2-5
V: TRBV7-2
D: .
CDR3: ASSLGLAYNNEQY

J: TRBJ2-3
V: TRBV4-2
D: .
CDR3: ASSQGRTEVSSLDTQY

J: TRBJ2-3
V: TRBV10-3
D: TRBD2
CDR3: AISESASGSRRDTQY

J: TRBJ2-3
V: TRBV20-1
D: TRBD1
CDR3: SARPGTGLDTQY

J: TRBJ2-3
V: TRBV27
D: .
CDR3: ASSSLTITAADTQY

J: TRBJ2-7
V: TRBV29-1
D: .
CDR3: SVEDYRESGAYEQY

J: TRBJ2-3
V: TRBV11-3
D: TRBD2
CDR3: ASSLLAGTTDTQY

J: TRBJ1-1
V: TRBV7-9
D: .
CDR3: ASSLIPGERNKAF

J: TRBJ1-2
V: TRBV29-1
D: .
CDR3: SVEAVGPYYGYT

J: TRBJ2-6
V: TRBV12-3/TRBV12-4
D: .
CDR3: ASSFGTTGANVLT

J: TRBJ1-5
V: TRBV12-3/TRBV12-4
D: .
CDR3: ASSQSYSNQPQH

J: TRBJ2-7
V: TRBV12-3/TRBV12-4
D: .
CDR3: ASSRYQDRSEQY

J: TRBJ2-3
V: TRBV27
D: TRBD2
CDR3: ASSFTRLAPSTDTQY

J: TRBJ1-4
V: TRBV10-3
D: TRBD1
CDR3: AISGGQGGEKLF

J: TRBJ2-1
V: TRBV10-3
D: .
CDR3: AISVNFEGGEQF

J: TRBJ1-1
V: TRBV6-5
D: .
CDR3: ASSYASVNTEAF

J: TRBJ2-1
V: TRBV4-2
D: .
CDR3: AGSQDPGSSEQF

J: TRBJ2-7
V: TRBV3-1
D: TRBD2
CDR3: ASSQRLAAPYEQY

J: TRBJ2-1
V: TRBV7-2
D: .
CDR3: ASSPLRDADNEQF

J: TRBJ2-7
V: TRBV12-3/TRBV12-4
D: TRBD2
CDR3: ASSLGLAGARSYEQY

J: TRBJ1-6
V: TRBV5-1
D: .
CDR3: ASSENLGGDSPLH

J: TRBJ2-1
V: TRBV24-1
D: .
CDR3: ATSDLLGEQF

J: TRBJ2-7
V: TRBV10-3
D: .
CDR3: AISERGTSYEQY

J: TRBJ2-5
V: TRBV5-1
D: TRBD1
CDR3: AGSMTGTGEETQY